Shown below are 12 T cell receptor beta chains from a single sample sequenced in a study of blood T cell repertoires in COVID-19. Assay used: immunoSEQ multiplex PCR; TCRdb lists only in-frame clones, some missing. The repertoire holds about 210,000 clones, more than 80% seen once, with around 9% in the top ten. Sample: PBMCs or T cells enriched from blood (not recorded which). The source is a man aged 40-55 years who had recovered from COVID-19.

The rearrangement uses TRBV24-1 and TRBJ2-1; 12 nucleotides match TRBD1. CDR1 KGHDR and CDR2 SFDVKD come from the germline V gene. There are 18 residues in the CDR3. V lost 5 bases to trimming and J lost 7 bases; unmatched junction nucleotides: 14. CDR3 in DNA: TGTGCCACCAGTGGTTCGGGTCGGGACAGGGGGCGCGTGAATGAGCAGTTCTTC. Translated: CATSGSGRDRGRVNEQFF.

The chain carries TRBV27 and TRBJ1-2; the D gene is possibly TRBD1 (6 bases). V was trimmed by 5 bases and J by 14 bases, leaving 21 bases between them. This CDR3 comprises 13 residues. CDR1 MNHEY and CDR2 SMNVEV come from the germline V gene (reference sequence). The CDR3, as DNA: TGTGCCAGCAGTCAGAGAACAGGGATTAGATTTACCTTC. Amino acids: CASSQRTGIRFTF.

This sequence joins TRBV2 and TRBJ1-3; no firm D call. The CDR3 loop spans 13 amino acids. The germline V and J ends were trimmed by 6 bases and 8 bases, with 14 bases remaining between them. Germline V gene lookup returns CDR1 SNHLY and CDR2 FYNNEI. The CDR3 sequence is CASSPPDWYTIYF. The CDR3, as DNA: TGTGCCAGCAGCCCTCCAGATTGGTACACCATATATTTT.

V gene TRBV2 combines with J gene TRBJ1-2; tentatively, D is TRBD1 (5 bases). CDR3 length: 15 amino acids. Trimming took 2 bases from V and 2 from J, leaving 12 bases between them. Per the germline V gene, CDR1 is SNHLY and CDR2 is FYNNEI. The CDR3 region is CASSELGLRNYGYTF. As DNA, the CDR3 is TGTGCCAGCAGTGAATTGGGACTTCGAAACTATGGCTACACCTTC.

CDR3 sequence: CASSPGQDRYGYTF. The CDR3 DNA is TGTGCCAGCTCACCAGGACAGGATAGATATGGCTACACCTTC. The J gene is TRBJ1-2, the V gene TRBV18; 7 nucleotides align to TRBD1. The trim removed 2 bases at V and 5 bases at J, leaving 5 bases unmatched. The length of the CDR3 is 14 residues. Germline V gives CDR1 KGHSH, CDR2 LQKENI.

The rearrangement uses TRBV24-1 and TRBJ2-2; 7 positions match TRBD1. Germline CDR1 KGHDR, CDR2 SFDVKD. CDR3 length: 14 residues. Unmatched junction bases numbered 4, after V lost 3 bases and J lost 7 bases. The CDR3 protein is CATSDDRVNGELFF. The DNA of the CDR3 is TGTGCCACCAGTGATGACAGGGTTAACGGGGAGCTGTTTTTT.

This clone occurred once. V gene TRBV27 combines with J gene TRBJ1-6, with a possible D match to TRBD1 (5 bases). With 5 bases removed from V and 0 bases from J, the gap between germline ends came to 17 bases. Per germline, CDR1 MNHEY and CDR2 SMNVEV (reference sequence). CDR3 length equals 18 residues. The CDR3 spells CASSPSVGGFSYNSPLHF. CDR3 DNA sequence: TGTGCCAGCAGTCCCTCAGTGGGGGGATTCTCCTATAATTCACCCCTCCACTTT.

The chain recombines TRBV6-6 with TRBJ1-1; D ambiguous. The CDR3 is 13 amino acids. Trimming cost V 0 bases and J 12 bases, with 14 bases left between them. Germline CDR1 is MNHNY and CDR2 is SVGAGI (reference sequence). CDR3 in amino acids: CASSYSGSRGTFF. CDR3 in DNA: TGTGCCAGCAGTTACTCGGGTAGCCGAGGAACTTTCTTT.

The rearrangement links TRBV30 to TRBJ2-5; 14 bases are a match to TRBD2. Germline V gene lookup returns CDR1 GTSNPN and CDR2 SVGIG (reference sequence). V trimming: 2 bases; J trimming: 2 bases; junction bases outside the gene matches: 7. This CDR3 has 17 residues. CDR3 region: CAWSRVRTSGRQETQYF. The CDR3 DNA reads as TGTGCCTGGAGTCGGGTTCGGACTAGCGGGAGGCAAGAGACCCAGTACTTC.

The rearrangement links TRBV19 to TRBJ2-1; D gene unclear. Germline CDR1 reads LNHDA; CDR2 reads SQIVND (reference sequence). Trimming removed 7 bases from V and 5 bases from J, with 18 bases in between. This CDR3 is 15 amino acids long. DNA for the CDR3: TGTGCCAGTACTTATAGAGGTCGAGGCAACAATGAGCAGTTCTTC. Its translation: CASTYRGRGNNEQFF.

The chain has TRBV19 and TRBJ2-3, with TRBD1 as a possible D gene (5 bases). Germline V gene sequence: CDR1 LNHDA, CDR2 SQIVND (reference sequence). The CDR3 is made up of 12 amino acids. The ends were cut back, 6 bases at V and 4 bases at J, with 8 bases in the middle. CDR3 protein: CASRTGADTQYF. CDR3 sequence (DNA): TGTGCCAGTAGAACAGGAGCAGATACGCAGTATTTT.

This clone has only one observation. The chain combines TRBV14 with TRBJ2-2; tentatively, D is TRBD2 (6 bases). CDR1 and CDR2 (germline): SGHDN, FVKESK. The CDR3 runs 18 residues. Deletions cut 3 bases from V and 1 base from J, with 18 bases between. CDR3 amino acids: CASSHPRGMAGNTGELFF. Written as DNA, the CDR3 is TGTGCCAGCAGCCACCCCCGGGGGATGGCAGGGAACACCGGGGAGCTGTTTTTT.